The 20 T cell receptor beta chains below come from one sample, sequenced in a study of blood T cell repertoires in COVID-19. Profiling relied on immunoSEQ multiplex PCR, and the TCRdb table lists in-frame clones only, not all of them. The sample shows roughly 380,000 clones, over 85% of them seen only once. The specimen sequenced was peripheral blood. The receptors here all came from an older woman with COVID-19, enrolled during active disease.

The chain uses TRBV4-2 and TRBJ2-1; 8 nucleotides match TRBD2. This CDR3 spans 17 amino acids. CDR1 is LGHNA and CDR2 is YNFKEQ in the germline V gene. With V trimmed by 0 bases and J by 4 bases, 8 bases remained unmatched. CDR3 amino acids: CASSQELSGGPYNEQFF. DNA for the CDR3: TGTGCCAGCAGCCAAGAGCTATCGGGGGGGCCTTACAATGAGCAGTTCTTC.

This clone showed up just once. The J gene is TRBJ1-2, the V gene TRBV4-1; 7 bases are shared with TRBD1. Losses at the gene ends were 2 bases for V and 7 bases for J; bases not matched to a gene: 10. The CDR3 runs to 15 residues. Germline V gene data show CDR1 as MGHRA and CDR2 as YSYEKL. CDR3 nucleotides: TGCGCCAGCAGCCAACCCGGACAGGCCTCTGGTGGCTACACCTTC. It encodes CASSQPGQASGGYTF.

This chain connects TRBV4-2 to TRBJ1-2, with D tentatively TRBD1 (6 bases). The CDR3 extends over 14 amino acids. The germline gives CDR1 LGHNA, CDR2 YNFKEQ. The V and J ends lost 1 base and 5 bases respectively, with 11 bases between them. As DNA, the CDR3 is TGTGCCAGCAGCCAAGGGGGCAGGGGTTATGGCTACACCTTC. Translation gives CASSQGGRGYGYTF.

The chain joins TRBV27 to TRBJ2-7; 8 bases agree with TRBD1. Germline CDR1 is MNHEY and CDR2 is SMNVEV (reference sequence). CDR3 length equals 13 residues. V lost 4 bases and J lost 5; bases outside the gene matches: 4. CDR3: CASSWTGYHEQYF. The CDR3 DNA reads as TGTGCCAGCAGTTGGACAGGGTACCACGAGCAGTACTTC.

As for this clone: The junction departs from germline at one end; a sequencing error may be responsible. This sequence joins TRBV7-2 and TRBJ2-7; maybe TRBD2 (5 bases). In germline, CDR1 is SGHTA, CDR2 FQGNSA. The CDR3 runs to 15 residues. CDR3 in DNA: TGTGCCAGCAGCTTAGAGGGAATCCAGAGGGTTAAGAGGGACTTC. Residues: CASSLEGIQRVKRDF.

The gene calls are TRBV6-6 and TRBJ1-5, with a tentative D call TRBD1 (5 bases). V was shortened by 5 bases and J by 0 bases, with 14 bases between the two germline ends. The CDR3 contains 16 residues. CDR1 is MNHNY, CDR2 SVGAGI, per germline (reference sequence). CDR3 region: CASSPRFGASNQPQHF. Here the CDR3 DNA reads TGTGCCAGCAGTCCCCGGTTTGGGGCTAGCAATCAGCCCCAGCATTTT.

This clone is a singleton in its sample. The DNA of the CDR3 is TGTGCCACCAGTGATTGGGGAGACACTGAAGCTTTCTTT. This encodes CATSDWGDTEAFF. V gene TRBV24-1 combines with J gene TRBJ1-1; no definite D call. V dropped 2 bases and J dropped 3 bases, with 6 bases sitting between them. Germline assignment: CDR1 KGHDR and CDR2 SFDVKD. CDR3 length: 13 amino acids.

V gene TRBV3-1 (or the pseudogene TRBV3-2) combines with J gene TRBJ1-2; 7 nucleotides agree with TRBD1. Trimming at V came to 4 bases and at J to 3 bases, leaving 5 bases not matched to a gene. The length of the CDR3 is 14 residues. CDR1 and CDR2 from the germline V gene are LGHDT and YNNKEL (reference sequence). CDR3 coding DNA: TGTGCCAGCAGCCTTCGACAGGGTTACTATGGCTACACCTTC. As protein: CASSLRQGYYGYTF.

The rearrangement links TRBV7-9 to TRBJ1-1; 8 positions match TRBD1. CDR1 SEHNR and CDR2 FQNEAQ come from the germline V gene (reference sequence). The ends lost 5 bases at V and 0 bases at J; junction bases unmatched: 14. CDR3 length: 18 residues. The CDR3, as DNA: TGTGCCAGCAGCCGGTCGGGCAGGGGGCCACTAATGAACACTGAAGCTTTCTTT. It specifies CASSRSGRGPLMNTEAFF.

The rearrangement links TRBV5-1 to TRBJ2-7, with 8 bases identical to TRBD1. The junction had 11 bases not matched to a gene; V was cut back by 4 bases and J by 2 bases. CDR1 and CDR2 from the germline V gene are SGHRS and YFSETQ. This CDR3 is 16 amino acids long. In DNA form, the CDR3 reads TGCGCCAGCAGCAGCAGAGGCCGGACAGGGCCCTACGAGCAGTACTTC. Translating it yields CASSSRGRTGPYEQYF.

This clone was seen a handful of times. J is TRBJ2-5 and V is TRBV5-8; D perhaps matches TRBD2 (5 bases). With 9 bases removed from V and 1 base from J, the gap between germline ends came to 19 bases. The CDR3 has 15 amino acids. Germline V gene sequence: CDR1 SGHTS, CDR2 YDEGEE. The CDR3 nucleotides are TGTGCCACCACTTTTATGGGTCGGGGCCAAGAGACCCAGTACTTC. It codes for CATTFMGRGQETQYF.

This CDR3 is CASSMGQGRSNQPQHF. Here the CDR3 DNA reads TGTGCCAGTAGTATGGGACAGGGAAGAAGCAATCAGCCCCAGCATTTT. The chain has TRBV19 and TRBJ1-5, with 9 positions matching TRBD1. In germline, CDR1 is LNHDA, CDR2 SQIVND (reference sequence). The ends lost 3 bases at V and 1 base at J; junction bases unmatched: 4. The CDR3 has 16 residues.

The gene calls are TRBV5-1 and TRBJ2-1; 15 nucleotides line up with TRBD2. The CDR3 extends over 15 amino acids. The V segment lost 4 bases and the J segment 9 bases; nucleotides outside the gene matches: 5. Per germline, CDR1 SGHRS and CDR2 YFSETQ. The CDR3 loop is CASSGLAGGPGEQFF. For the CDR3, the DNA is TGCGCCAGCAGCGGACTAGCGGGGGGGCCGGGTGAGCAGTTCTTC.

The CDR3 loop is CASSLGGFAQPQHF. The CDR3 DNA reads TGTGCCAGCAGCTTGGGGGGGTTCGCTCAGCCCCAGCATTTT. The V call is TRBV7-2, the J call TRBJ1-5; a weak D match, TRBD1 (5 bases). V was cut by 3 bases and J by 6 bases, with 12 bases left in between. This CDR3 region has 14 residues. Germline CDR1 and CDR2: SGHTA and FQGNSA.

J is TRBJ1-2 and V is TRBV6-5, with 11 bases that match TRBD1. The germline CDR1 and CDR2 sequences are MNHEY and SVGAGI. V lost 3 bases and J lost 3; bases outside the gene matches: 3. The CDR3 has 15 residues. Here the CDR3 reads CASSYGTGGDYGYTF. CDR3 nucleotides: TGTGCCAGCAGTTATGGGACAGGGGGTGACTATGGCTACACCTTC.

The chain employs TRBV19 and TRBJ1-6, with unresolved D. The CDR3 runs to 16 residues. Germline V lookup: CDR1 LNHDA, CDR2 SQIVND (reference sequence). The ends were cut back, 3 bases at V and 0 bases at J, with 9 bases in the middle. CDR3: CASSMYGGSYNSPLHF. The CDR3 coding sequence is TGTGCCAGTAGTATGTACGGTGGCTCCTATAATTCACCCCTCCACTTT.

The chain uses TRBV7-9 and TRBJ1-2; TRBD1 is a possible D gene (5 bases). The CDR3 length is 14 residues. Germline CDR1 reads SEHNR; CDR2 reads FQNEAQ (reference sequence). The germline V and J ends were trimmed by 1 base and 7 bases, with 13 bases remaining between them. CDR3 amino acids: CASSLGQPRIGYTF. As DNA, the CDR3 is TGTGCCAGCAGCTTAGGACAGCCAAGGATTGGCTACACCTTC.

This clone has a single count. The V and J genes are TRBV3-1 (or the pseudogene TRBV3-2) and TRBJ1-5; D unresolved. The CDR3 runs to 15 residues. Germline V gene data show CDR1 as LGHDT and CDR2 as YNNKEL (reference sequence). V was clipped by 0 bases and J by 6 bases, with 12 bases between them. The CDR3 nucleotides read TGTGCCAGCAGCCAAGATGTACAGTCGTCTCAGCCCCAGCATTTT. It translates to CASSQDVQSSQPQHF.

The chain uses TRBV28 and TRBJ2-4, with TRBD2 identical over 8 bases. With V trimmed by 5 bases and J by 0 bases, 6 bases remained unmatched. Germline V lookup: CDR1 MDHEN, CDR2 SYDVKM. The CDR3 is made up of 16 amino acids. The CDR3 DNA sequence: TGTGCCAGCAGTCCCCGGGGGGGGGAAGCCAAAAACATTCAGTACTTC. Protein product: CASSPRGGEAKNIQYF. Using reference TRBV28 and TRBJ2-4 for the parts outside the CDR3, the full variable domain is DVKVTQSSRYLVKRTGEKVFLECVQDMDHENMFWYRQDPGLGLRLIYFSYDVKMKEKGDIPEGYSVSREKKERFSLILESASTNQTSMYLCASSPRGGEAKNIQYFGAGTRLSVL.

The V gene is TRBV18, the J gene TRBJ1-1, with 7 nucleotides matching TRBD1. The V and J ends lost 1 base and 5 bases, in that order; junction bases with no gene match: 10. Germline lookup yields CDR1 KGHSH and CDR2 LQKENI. The CDR3 sequence is 16 residues long. CDR3 sequence: CASSPLSRQGYTEAFF. DNA for the CDR3: TGTGCCAGCTCACCACTATCACGACAGGGTTATACTGAAGCTTTCTTT. Drawing the rest from reference TRBV18 and TRBJ1-1, the complete variable domain is NAGVMQNPRHLVRRRGQEARLRCSPMKGHSHVYWYRQLPEEGLKFMVYLQKENIIDESGMPKERFSAEFPKEGPSILRIQQVVRGDSAAYFCASSPLSRQGYTEAFFGQGTRLTVV.